A single sample gave rise to the 20 T cell receptor beta chains below, sequenced in a study of long-term antiretroviral therapy in people with HIV. They ran version v3.0 of the immunoSEQ assay at survey level. The repertoire was sequenced with immunoSEQ multiplex PCR; TCRdb's copy has only in-frame clones and lacks some. The sample contains 26,000 or so clones, about 90% of which appear only once. Sequences were derived from unsorted PBMCs, sampled 2 years after starting antiretroviral therapy. These receptors all come from a man in his forties or fifties with HIV.

The J gene is TRBJ2-7, the V gene TRBV7-2; 7 bases map to TRBD2. Germline V gives CDR1 SGHTA, CDR2 FQGNSA. Unmatched junction bases numbered 9, after V lost 4 bases and J lost 3 bases. This CDR3 region has 15 residues. CDR3 loop: CASSSRTSSGYEQYF. The CDR3 DNA is TGTGCCAGCAGCTCCCGGACTAGTTCTGGCTACGAGCAGTACTTC. The full variable domain, with the rest looked up from reference TRBV7-2 and TRBJ2-7, is GAGVSQSPSNKVTEKGKDVELRCDPISGHTALYWYRQSLGQGLEFLIYFQGNSAPDKSGLPSDRFSAERTGGSVSTLTIQRTQQEDSAVYLCASSSRTSSGYEQYFGPGTRLTVT.

The chain uses TRBV2 and TRBJ2-2, with a weak D call TRBD1 (6 bases). V gave up 6 bases and J gave up 1 base, with 12 bases separating them. The length of the CDR3 is 15 residues. CDR1 and CDR2 from the germline V gene are SNHLY and FYNNEI. This chain's CDR3 is CASRYREMNTGELFF. Here the CDR3 DNA reads TGTGCCAGCAGATACAGGGAGATGAACACCGGGGAGCTGTTTTTT. Variable domain in full (rest from reference TRBV2 and TRBJ2-2): EPEVTQTPSHQVTQMGQEVILRCVPISNHLYFYWYRQILGQKVEFLVSFYNNEISEKSEIFDDQFSVERPDGSNFTLKIRSTKLEDSAMYFCASRYREMNTGELFFGEGSRLTVL.

J is TRBJ2-6 and V is TRBV28; a possible D gene is TRBD1 (6 bases). Looked up from germline, CDR1 is MDHEN and CDR2 is SYDVKM. CDR3 length: 15 amino acids. Trimming removed 4 bases from V and 4 bases from J, with 11 bases in between. CDR3 nucleotide sequence: TGTGCCAGCAGTTCGACAGGCACAGGGGCCAACGTCCTGACTTTC. Amino acids: CASSSTGTGANVLTF.

The rearrangement uses TRBV2 and TRBJ2-3, with D possibly TRBD1 on 6 matching bases. This CDR3 region has 16 residues. Trimming removed 8 bases at V and 4 bases at J, with 22 bases between. Per germline, CDR1 SNHLY and CDR2 FYNNEI. In DNA form, the CDR3 reads TGTGCCAGCGACGAGGGCAGGGGTTCTTTCGCAGATACGCAGTATTTT. This gives the protein CASDEGRGSFADTQYF.

The chain uses TRBV28 and TRBJ1-5; no clear D. The V gene lost 5 bases and the J gene lost 3 bases, with 14 bases spanning the gap. The CDR3 extends over 15 amino acids. Looked up from germline, CDR1 is MDHEN and CDR2 is SYDVKM. CDR3 nucleotide sequence: TGTGCCAGCAGTCGAAGGTTGGCAGTCAATCAGCCCCAGCATTTT. Its translation is CASSRRLAVNQPQHF.

CDR3 residues: CASGDSYNEQFF. The CDR3 nucleotides are TGTGCCAGTGGGGACAGCTACAATGAGCAGTTCTTC. The chain uses TRBV19 and TRBJ2-1, with 7 bases lining up with TRBD1. The CDR3 covers 12 residues. In germline, CDR1 is LNHDA, CDR2 SQIVND (reference sequence). V shed 8 bases, J shed 3 bases, and the junction held 1 base outside the gene matches.

The V and J genes are TRBV11-3 and TRBJ2-3; D is ambiguous. Trimming pared 1 base from V and 3 bases from J, leaving 5 bases between. The CDR3 contains 13 residues. Germline CDR1 reads SGHNT; CDR2 reads YENEEA. CDR3 nucleotides: TGTGCCAGCAGCTTAGCGGATACAGATACGCAGTATTTT. Amino acid sequence: CASSLADTDTQYF.

This sequence joins TRBV6-6 and TRBJ2-5; 8 nucleotides match TRBD1. This CDR3 has 14 residues. Germline assignment: CDR1 MNHNY and CDR2 SVGAGI (reference sequence). The J segment lost 4 bases and the V segment lost 6 bases, leaving 7 bases of the junction unmatched. The DNA of the CDR3 is TGTGCCAGCAGCTCCGGGACAGGAGGAGAGACCCAGTACTTC. This gives the protein CASSSGTGGETQYF.

The chain couples TRBV10-2 to TRBJ1-1; a weak D match, TRBD1 (5 bases). Trimming shortened V by 6 bases and J by 6 bases, and 8 bases separated the two germline ends. Germline assignment: CDR1 WSHSY and CDR2 SAAADI. This CDR3 spans 11 amino acids. The CDR3 is CASRQGAEAFF. The CDR3 coding sequence is TGCGCCAGCAGGCAGGGTGCTGAAGCTTTCTTT.

This chain connects TRBV28 to TRBJ1-5; D call uncertain. V lost 8 bases, J lost 0 bases, and 17 bases lay in between. Germline assignment: CDR1 MDHEN and CDR2 SYDVKM. This CDR3 spans 16 amino acids. CDR3 in DNA: TGTGCCAGCGGGCTTGCCGGGGATTATAGCAATCAGCCCCAGCATTTT. Its translation: CASGLAGDYSNQPQHF.

The chain is built from TRBV29-1 and TRBJ2-7, with 8 nucleotides matching TRBD1. After removal of 6 bases from V and 0 bases from J, the junction contained 4 bases not matched to a gene. The CDR3 consists of 13 residues. Germline-derived CDR1 and CDR2 are SQVTM and ANQGSEA. CDR3 bases: TGCAGCGTGGTGACAGGGGCCTCCTACGAGCAGTACTTC. It codes for CSVVTGASYEQYF.

The chain is built from TRBV14 and TRBJ1-5; D is possibly TRBD1 (5 bases). Germline V gene lookup returns CDR1 SGHDN and CDR2 FVKESK. V lost 3 bases and J lost 10, with 22 bases in between. The CDR3 spans 16 residues. CDR3 bases: TGTGCCAGCAGCCAGGCACCGGGACCCCCGATTCAACCCCAGCATTTT. This sequence encodes CASSQAPGPPIQPQHF.

The chain employs TRBV2 and TRBJ1-3; D may be TRBD1 (5 bases). V gave up 5 bases and J gave up 0 bases, with 11 bases separating them. Germline V gene data show CDR1 as SNHLY and CDR2 as FYNNEI. The CDR3 spans 15 residues. CDR3 sequence reads: CASSRDGYSGNTIYF. The CDR3 DNA follows: TGTGCCAGCAGTCGGGACGGATACTCTGGAAACACCATATATTTT.

The V gene is TRBV7-8, the J gene TRBJ2-7; TRBD1 aligns across 7 bases. The CDR3 length is 13 residues. The germline V gene encodes CDR1 SGHVS and CDR2 FQNEAQ. Unmatched junction bases numbered 2, after V lost 5 bases and J lost 1 base. The chain's CDR3 is CASSRDRSYEQYF. The CDR3 coding sequence is TGTGCCAGCAGCCGGGACAGATCCTACGAGCAGTACTTC.

V is TRBV28 and J is TRBJ1-5; 9 bases match TRBD1. The CDR3 spans 14 residues. CDR1 is MDHEN and CDR2 is SYDVKM in the germline V gene. The trim removed 5 bases at V and 7 bases at J, leaving 6 bases unmatched. In nucleotides, the CDR3 is TGTGCCAGCAGTCCAGGGACAGGGTACCAGCCCCAGCATTTT. Translated: CASSPGTGYQPQHF. Drawing the rest from reference TRBV28 and TRBJ1-5, the complete variable domain is DVKVTQSSRYLVKRTGEKVFLECVQDMDHENMFWYRQDPGLGLRLIYFSYDVKMKEKGDIPEGYSVSREKKERFSLILESASTNQTSMYLCASSPGTGYQPQHFGDGTRLSIL.

J is TRBJ1-3 and V is TRBV28; 7 bases line up with TRBD1. Germline V gives CDR1 MDHEN, CDR2 SYDVKM. This CDR3 is 15 amino acids long. V lost 5 bases, J lost 0 bases, and 4 bases stayed unmatched. Written as DNA, the CDR3 is TGTGCCAGCAGTAGGGACAGCCACTCTGGAAACACCATATATTTT. It is translated as CASSRDSHSGNTIYF.

This chain joins TRBV5-1 and TRBJ2-7; the match to TRBD1 covers 7 bases. CDR1 is SGHRS and CDR2 is YFSETQ in the germline V gene. The CDR3 loop spans 13 amino acids. V lost 4 bases to trimming and J lost 2 bases; unmatched junction nucleotides: 3. CDR3 amino acids: CASSPGQTYEQYF. CDR3 nucleotide sequence: TGCGCCAGCAGCCCGGGACAGACCTACGAGCAGTACTTC.

The V call is TRBV6-5, the J call TRBJ2-7, with D uncertain. With 2 bases removed from V and 2 bases from J, the gap between germline ends came to 10 bases. Germline CDR1 and CDR2: MNHEY and SVGAGI. The CDR3 loop spans 14 amino acids. The CDR3 DNA sequence: TGTGCCAGCAGTTACGAATTAGGCCCCTACGAGCAGTACTTC. It translates to CASSYELGPYEQYF.

The rearrangement uses TRBV6-5 and TRBJ1-1, with D possibly being TRBD1 (6 bases). The CDR3 length is 16 residues. The ends were cut back, 3 bases at V and 2 bases at J, with 16 bases in the middle. CDR1 is MNHEY and CDR2 is SVGAGI in the germline V gene. CDR3 bases: TGTGCCAGCAGTTATTCTCTGGACAGACAAAACACTGAAGCTTTCTTT. This encodes CASSYSLDRQNTEAFF.

The V call is TRBV6-4, the J call TRBJ1-5, with no clear D. The CDR3 consists of 13 residues. The germline gives CDR1 MRHNA, CDR2 SNTAGT. The V end lost 5 bases, the J end lost 4 bases, and 9 bases lay between the germline ends. CDR3 sequence: CASSTGSNQPQHF. CDR3 bases: TGTGCCAGCAGTACGGGGAGTAATCAGCCCCAGCATTTT.